The entry below describes one T cell receptor (beta chain). No antigen is known for it. Nothing much larger sits one base from this clone, and base qualities are not available. The trial excluded patients who had a history of autoimmune disease or were on systemic immunosuppression. Peripheral blood for TCR sequencing was drawn from every dose cohort at baseline, at cycle 4 day 1 and at cycle 7 day 1. The samples were drawn from a first-in-human, open-label, multicenter phase I dose-escalation trial of ivuxolimab. Adults with locally advanced or metastatic melanoma, renal cell carcinoma, hepatocellular carcinoma or head and neck squamous cell carcinoma were enrolled in the trial. Before TCR sequencing, CD4+ T cells and CD8+ T cells from peripheral blood were sorted into separate populations. Between the V and J ends, shortened by 5 bases and 5 bases respectively, the junction contains 17 bases. According to the germline V gene, CDR1 reads SGHTA and CDR2 reads FQGTGA. Taken from cysteine to phenylalanine, the CDR3 has 15 residues. Only the CDR3 DNA is retained, 45 bases long and in frame from the first base.

For sequencing of the TCRbeta CDR3 region, genomic DNA was extracted from the sorted cells. The immunoSEQ Assay was used for sequencing of TCRbeta CDR3 regions. The clones in this table, taken by TCRdb from immuneACCESS, are in-frame only. Not every clone is retained; where verified, under half of the shortfall comes from an unresolved V gene, and the cause of the rest is unknown. This sample lists approximately 82,000 clones; about 90% were detected once. The ten biggest clones cover roughly 4% of the sample. This sample was taken from a study of OX40 agonist ivuxolimab in advanced cancers. General notes on the study: The costimulatory receptor OX40 (CD134) was targeted by ivuxolimab, a fully human IgG2 agonistic monoclonal antibody. Intravenous ivuxolimab was administered to patients every 2 weeks at six dose levels: 0.01, 0.1, 0.3, 1.5, 3 and 10 mg/kg. Of the approximately 50 dose-escalation patients, hepatocellular carcinoma was present in about 20, melanoma in some 15, renal cell carcinoma in 9 and head and neck cancer in 9. In the dose-escalation cohort, 75% to 85% of patients were male, and the mean age was 60 years with a range of roughly 20 to 79. Patients were allowed to have had prior anti-PD-1, anti-PD-L1 or anti-CTLA-4 therapy, and approximately 40% of the dose-escalation patients had been treated with checkpoint inhibitors. Partial responses were achieved by three dose-escalation patients, of whom one had hepatocellular carcinoma and two had cutaneous melanoma. Peripheral TCRbeta sequencing aimed to test whether ivuxolimab altered TCR sequence diversity and caused clonal T-cell expansion. The paper describes the monotherapy dose-escalation part (N = 52 patients) of the phase I trial of ivuxolimab. Here is what the overall study found, with its caveats: After ivuxolimab, more expanded clones were found on average in CD8+ T cells than in CD4+ T cells. In the 0.1-3.0 mg/kg groups, partial responders had among the lowest normalized peripheral clonal expansion, particularly in CD8+ T cells. At doses from 0.1 to 3.0 mg/kg, clonal expansion was seen in both CD4+ and CD8+ blood T cells between baseline and week 6. Low levels of normalized T-cell clonal expansion were also seen in some nonresponding patients. Which antigens the clonally expanded peripheral T cells were specific for was not determined.

The chain is assembled from TRBV7-3 and TRBJ2-3, with the D gene uncertain. This TCR was recovered from an adult with an advanced solid tumor such as melanoma, head and neck, liver or kidney cancer. Source: CD4+ or CD8+ T cells sorted from blood, taken in a trial of the OX40 agonist ivuxolimab. The sequence in DNA is TGTGCCAGCAGCCCCCGGGTGGGTCGTGGAGATACGCAGTATTTT. It codes for CASSPRVGRGDTQYF.